The clone carrying this TCR beta chain showed up just a few times. As yet, its antigen is unknown. A J-beta primer mix and a sample-barcoded 5' primer were used in a second PCR of roughly 7 to 12 cycles. Individual samples furnished no less than 3 million CDR3-containing paired-end reads apiece. TCRdb re-called the 5' RACE reads through MiXCR, storing one row per CDR3 protein. The sample consists of over 600,000 distinct CDR3 sequences, around 21% of them appearing once. CDR1 and CDR2 (germline): LGHNT, FRNRAP. Trimming removed 2 bases at V and 7 bases at J, with 6 bases between. The CDR3 runs to 13 residues. This record belongs to a study of blood T cells in healthy people across ages. General study points: Diversity estimates from one million T cells were considered underestimates. Higher diversity and more naive CD4+ cells were features of long-lived donors, compared to aged donors.

Sequences were obtained from blood. The chain carries TRBV12-5 and TRBJ1-6; D gene ambiguous. The receptor was derived from a man aged 70-80 years in good health. The CDR3 nucleotides read TGTGCTAGTGGTTTGACAGCGAATTCACCCCTCCACTTT. Residues: CASGLTANSPLHF.